The following is a T cell receptor (beta chain) sequence with its context. The sample belongs to a study of blood T cell repertoires in COVID-19. Looking at the study overall: Samples taken during acute and convalescent COVID-19 were collected in the United States, Italy and Spain. T cells, B-cell-depleted T cells, or PBMCs supplied cDNA or gDNA.

The V segment lost 3 bases and the J segment 2 bases; nucleotides outside the gene matches: 5. The CDR3 sequence is 17 residues long. In germline, CDR1 is KGHSH, CDR2 LQKENI. As originally analysed: The authors estimated nucleated cell counts from reference gene primer amplification. Some clones are missing from TCRdb's copy, which holds only in-frame ones; the method was immunoSEQ multiplex PCR. The V and J calls and clone size come from that table; D and trimming were worked out from the DNA. The sample lists tens of thousands of clones, roughly 90% occurring once. This receptor was identified in a male donor with acute or convalescent COVID-19. V and J are TRBV18 and TRBJ2-6, with TRBD1 matching 9 bases. Sample: peripheral blood. The DNA of the CDR3 is TGTGCCAGCTCACCCACAGGGGGCCCGCCTGGGGCCAACGTCCTGACTTTC. Translation gives CASSPTGGPPGANVLTF. Combining the CDR3 with reference TRBV18 and TRBJ2-6 gives the whole variable domain NAGVMQNPRHLVRRRGQEARLRCSPMKGHSHVYWYRQLPEEGLKFMVYLQKENIIDESGMPKERFSAEFPKEGPSILRIQQVVRGDSAAYFCASSPTGGPPGANVLTFGAGSRLTVL.